This TCR beta chain was identified during a study of blood T cell repertoires in COVID-19. The wider study: There were acute and convalescent COVID-19 samples, and they came from the United States, Italy and Spain. T cells, B-cell-depleted T cells, or PBMCs provided the cDNA or gDNA that served as material.

Original processing methods: Amplifying reference gene primers gave estimates of nucleated cell counts. Clones were sequenced by immunoSEQ multiplex PCR, and TCRdb holds only the in-frame ones, with some missing. V, J and clone size reflect that table, while D and trimming were determined from the DNA. The table has fewer than 150,000 clones, about four fifths seen once. This CDR3 comprises 15 residues. Germline V gives CDR1 LGHNT, CDR2 FRNRAP. V was clipped by 3 bases and J by 0 bases, with 9 bases between them. Comment on this clone: Other DNA sequences in the sample encode the same CDR3.

Sequenced: peripheral blood. The clonotype originates from a woman aged 50 to 60 with acute or convalescent COVID-19. The chain uses TRBV12-5 and TRBJ1-5, with D perhaps matching TRBD1 (5 bases). The CDR3 region has the DNA TGTGCTAGTGGTTTAAGGGGAAATAGCAATCAGCCCCAGCATTTT. Translating it yields CASGLRGNSNQPQHF. Drawing the rest from reference TRBV12-5 and TRBJ1-5, the complete variable domain is DARVTQTPRHKVTEMGQEVTMRCQPILGHNTVFWYRQTMMQGLELLAYFRNRAPLDDSGMPKDRFSAEMPDATLATLKIQPSEPRDSAVYFCASGLRGNSNQPQHFGDGTRLSIL.